This TCR beta chain was captured in a study of blood T cell repertoires in COVID-19. Study as a whole: Acute-phase and convalescent COVID-19 samples originated in the United States, Italy and Spain. T cells, B-cell-depleted T cells, or PBMCs provided the cDNA or gDNA that served as material.

Method: immunoSEQ multiplex PCR; TCRdb's copy keeps in-frame clones and lacks some. This table holds some 360,000 clones, approximately 90% found once. The CDR3 is 15 residues long. V gave up 0 bases and J gave up 4 bases, with 8 bases separating them. CDR1 and CDR2 (germline): SGDLS, YYNGEE. The chain uses TRBV9 and TRBJ1-6, with D unclear. This sequence was found in a woman aged 60-75 years with COVID-19, enrolled during active disease. What was sequenced was peripheral blood. The DNA of the CDR3 is TGTGCCAGCAGCGTAGGCGAACAGTATAATTCACCCCTCCACTTT. Its translation: CASSVGEQYNSPLHF. The complete variable domain, with remaining parts taken from reference TRBV9 and TRBJ1-6, reads DSGVTQTPKHLITATGQRVTLRCSPRSGDLSVYWYQQSLDQGLQFLIQYYNGEERAKGNILERFSAQQFPDLHSELNLSSLELGDSALYFCASSVGEQYNSPLHFGNGTRLTVT.